The entry below describes one T cell receptor beta chain. What it recognizes is unknown. The sample belongs to a study of cytomegalovirus exposure and HLA in healthy donors. It was with 60 Vbeta and 13 Jbeta primers that the PCR ran. Method: immunoSEQ multiplex PCR; TCRdb's copy keeps in-frame clones and lacks some. Its table records some 160,000 clones. This CDR3 is built from 14 residues. CDR1 and CDR2 (germline): SGHNT, YENEEA. V was pared by 8 bases and J by 2 bases, with 13 bases between. Study-wide results and caveats: No immune exposure information besides CMV serostatus was available.

The sequenced sample consisted of PBMCs. This chain uses TRBV11-3 with TRBJ2-1, with TRBD1 as a possible D gene (6 bases). The sequence was collected from a man aged 25-45 years in good health and CMV-seronegative. Here the CDR3 DNA reads TGTGCCAGCGGCCAGGGGTGGCCCTACAATGAGCAGTTCTTC. This codes for CASGQGWPYNEQFF.